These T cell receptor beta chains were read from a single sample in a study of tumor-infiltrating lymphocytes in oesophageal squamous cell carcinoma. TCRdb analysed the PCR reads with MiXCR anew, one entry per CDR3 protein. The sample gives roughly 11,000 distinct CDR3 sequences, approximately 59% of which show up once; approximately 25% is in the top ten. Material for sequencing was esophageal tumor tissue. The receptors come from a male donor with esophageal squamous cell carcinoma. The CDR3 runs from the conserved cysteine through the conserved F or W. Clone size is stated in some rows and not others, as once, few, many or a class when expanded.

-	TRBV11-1	CASSWRTGGTEAFF
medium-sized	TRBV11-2	CASSFNRRQETQYF
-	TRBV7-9	CASSHEGAKNIQYF
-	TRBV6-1	CASTAGRASYEQYF
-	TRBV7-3	CASSHTRGSEQFF
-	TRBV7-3	CASSLTSVAGRNEQFF
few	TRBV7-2	CASRSGGGDTQYF
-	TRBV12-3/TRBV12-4	CASNWEGATQYF
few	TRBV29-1	CSVAASGIETQYF
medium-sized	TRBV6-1	CASRAATTATLNNEQFF
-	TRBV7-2	CASSLDPLEQYF
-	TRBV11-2	CASSLTGGFRETQYF
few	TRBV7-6	CASSLTGTRETQYF
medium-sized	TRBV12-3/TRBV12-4	CASSNLRDGTYEQYF
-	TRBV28	CASSLVQGGYEQYF
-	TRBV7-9	CASRTSGGSYNEQFF
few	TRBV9	CASSATRRFYEQFF
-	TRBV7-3	CASSPSGGRYEQYF
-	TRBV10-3	CAIKAGNTEAFF
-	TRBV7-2	CASSLAAGTHEQFF
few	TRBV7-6	CASSTETNYGYTF
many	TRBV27	CASSPLESSGLSSRRDEQYF
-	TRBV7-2	CASSLVYPGPVTDTQYF
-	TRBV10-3	CATVFPGTDSYEQYF
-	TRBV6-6	CASSYSNGWDGYTF
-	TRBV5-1	CASSYSATFGEQYF
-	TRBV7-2	CASSLDRAETQYF
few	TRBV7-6	CASSTLAGVGETQYF